These 30 T cell receptor beta chains share one sample of origin, sequenced in a study of identical twins. MiXCR, applied by TCRdb to the 5' RACE reads, yields one record per CDR3 protein. The top ten hold 40% of the sample, which has some 210,000 distinct CDR3 sequences, about 15% seen once. The data also belong to a second study, concerning T cells expressing NK-cell markers.

Sequencing was done on a sample of CD8+ T cells sorted from blood. The receptors originated from a young woman in good health.

The V and J genes are TRBV5-6 and TRBJ2-7, with 7 nucleotides matching TRBD1. The germline CDR1 and CDR2 sequences are SGHDT and YYEEEE. CDR3 size: 13 residues. The ends lost 5 bases at V and 5 bases at J; junction bases unmatched: 7. CDR3 sequence (DNA): TGTGCCAGCAGTCGGGACAGTCCACACGAGCAGTACTTC. Encoded protein: CASSRDSPHEQYF.

This sequence joins TRBV5-6 and TRBJ1-4; unclear D gene. Between the trimmed V and J ends, which lost 2 bases and 6 bases, there was a span of 11 bases. This CDR3 is 14 amino acids long. The V gene's germline CDR1 is SGHDT and CDR2 YYEEEE. The DNA for the CDR3 is TGTGCCAGCAGCTTCGGCCTTTCTGATGAAAAACTGTTTTTT. It encodes CASSFGLSDEKLFF.

J is TRBJ2-7 and V is TRBV9; D is unresolved. Germline CDR1 is SGDLS and CDR2 is YYNGEE. V lost 4 bases and J 2 bases, leaving 16 bases between the germline ends. CDR3 length equals 15 residues. CDR3 sequence (DNA): TGTGCCAGCAGCCCCCCCGGCCGAAGCACCTACGAGCAGTACTTC. Its translation: CASSPPGRSTYEQYF.

This sequence joins TRBV2 and TRBJ1-4, with D possibly being TRBD1 (6 bases). V gave up 8 bases and J gave up 4 bases, with 11 bases separating them. In germline, CDR1 is SNHLY, CDR2 FYNNEI. CDR3 size: 13 residues. The CDR3 DNA follows: TGTGCCAGCGAGGACAGCCTTAATGAAAAACTGTTTTTT. Translation gives CASEDSLNEKLFF. The variable domain in full, completed from reference TRBV2 and TRBJ1-4, reads EPEVTQTPSHQVTQMGQEVILRCVPISNHLYFYWYRQILGQKVEFLVSFYNNEISEKSEIFDDQFSVERPDGSNFTLKIRSTKLEDSAMYFCASEDSLNEKLFFGSGTQLSVL.

This clonotype was counted between two and nine times. The chain is built from TRBV7-7 and TRBJ2-7, with no clear D. CDR3 length equals 12 residues. Germline CDR1 SSHAT, CDR2 FNYEAQ (reference sequence). Trimming shortened V by 10 bases and J by 10 bases, and 20 bases separated the two germline ends. DNA for the CDR3: TGTGCCACCAACCGCAAGGCGCAGCTTCAGTACTTC. Its protein product is CATNRKAQLQYF.

This clonotype was recorded many times. J is TRBJ2-3 and V is TRBV20-1, with D perhaps given as TRBD1 or TRBD2 (5 bases each). The length of the CDR3 is 14 residues. Germline-derived CDR1 and CDR2 are DFQATT and SNEGSKA (reference sequence). The V gene lost 3 bases and the J gene lost 4 bases, with 14 bases spanning the gap. CDR3 amino acids: CSARPGRRPDTQYF. For the CDR3, the DNA is TGCAGTGCTAGGCCGGGACGCCGTCCAGATACGCAGTATTTT.

This clonotype showed up many times. The CDR3 here is CASFSFSSGAFF. CDR3 coding DNA: TGTGCCAGCTTTAGTTTTTCCTCCGGAGCTTTCTTT. The chain employs TRBV11-2 and TRBJ1-1; D unclear. Deletions cut 8 bases from V and 10 bases from J, with 17 bases between. Germline V CDR1 and CDR2: SGHAT, FQNNGV. The CDR3 extends over 12 amino acids.

The V gene is TRBV7-6, the J gene TRBJ2-1, with D unresolved. V dropped 1 base and J dropped 0 bases, with 10 bases sitting between them. This CDR3 is built from 16 residues. Germline assignment: CDR1 SGHVS and CDR2 FNYEAQ. In DNA form, the CDR3 reads TGTGCCAGCAGCTTAGATCCCGGAGTCTCCTACAATGAGCAGTTCTTC. As protein: CASSLDPGVSYNEQFF.

This clonotype has just a few counts. This CDR3 reads CASSPYPTDTQYF. The DNA of the CDR3 is TGTGCCAGCAGCCCCTACCCTACAGATACGCAGTATTTT. The rearrangement joins TRBV13 to TRBJ2-3, with D unclear. CDR1 PRHDT and CDR2 FYEKMQ come from the germline V gene (reference sequence). The CDR3 is made up of 13 amino acids. Trimming shortened V by 5 bases and J by 3 bases, and 9 bases separated the two germline ends.

This clonotype was seen a few times. The rearrangement links TRBV20-1 to TRBJ2-7; D tentatively reads TRBD1 or TRBD2 (6 bases each). Between the trimmed V and J ends, which lost 3 bases and 6 bases, there was a span of 12 bases. Per germline, CDR1 DFQATT and CDR2 SNEGSKA (reference sequence). CDR3 size: 12 residues. CDR3 nucleotides: TGCAGTGCTAGTTCACAGGGAGGCGAGCAGTACTTC. Translation gives CSASSQGGEQYF.

This clonotype showed up just a few times. V and J are TRBV13 and TRBJ2-1; 14 bases line up with TRBD2. V gave up 0 bases and J gave up 8 bases; unmatched junction bases: 3. CDR1 and CDR2 from the germline V gene are PRHDT and FYEKMQ (reference sequence). The CDR3 contains 16 residues. The DNA of the CDR3 is TGTGCCAGCAGCTTAGGCGGGACTAGCGGGAGCTATGAGCAGTTCTTC. It codes for CASSLGGTSGSYEQFF.

The V gene is TRBV20-1, the J gene TRBJ1-5; TRBD1 matches at 7 bases. V was pared by 3 bases and J by 0 bases, with 14 bases of the junction left unmatched. Germline CDR1 is DFQATT and CDR2 is SNEGSKA (reference sequence). The CDR3 has 18 amino acids. The CDR3 sequence: CSASSTGTAAHSNQPQHF. Here the CDR3 DNA reads TGCAGTGCTAGCTCCACCGGGACAGCCGCGCATAGCAATCAGCCCCAGCATTTT.

The chain recombines TRBV20-1 with TRBJ2-7; unclear D gene. Looked up from germline, CDR1 is DFQATT and CDR2 is SNEGSKA (reference sequence). The CDR3 length is 14 residues. The V and J ends lost 3 bases and 1 base respectively, with 13 bases between them. For the CDR3, the DNA is TGCAGTGCTAGTCTTCACACAAGATCCTACGAGCAGTACTTC. Translating it yields CSASLHTRSYEQYF.

The DNA for the CDR3 is TGCAGCGTTACTGTCTCCAGGGGCATTCAGTACTTC. Amino acids: CSVTVSRGIQYF. The chain recombines TRBV29-1 with TRBJ2-4; possibly TRBD1 for D (6 bases). This CDR3 region has 12 residues. The V end was cut by 5 bases, the J end by 9 bases, with 14 bases between. Germline lookup yields CDR1 SQVTM and CDR2 ANQGSEA.

This clonotype occurred a few times. The chain couples TRBV27 to TRBJ2-3; no firm D call. With 10 bases removed from V and 9 bases from J, the gap between germline ends came to 11 bases. The germline V gene has CDR1 MNHEY and CDR2 SMNVEV (reference sequence). The CDR3 runs to 10 residues. The CDR3 sequence is CATGRITQYF. The CDR3, as DNA: TGTGCCACCGGCCGGATAACGCAGTATTTT.

This clonotype was recorded a few times. V gene TRBV5-1 combines with J gene TRBJ2-7, with no clear D. Germline V lookup: CDR1 SGHRS, CDR2 YFSETQ. Trimming removed 4 bases from V and 4 bases from J, with 18 bases in between. This CDR3 region has 15 residues. CDR3: CASSVGGRSSYEQYF. The CDR3 DNA is TGCGCCAGCAGCGTGGGTGGCAGGTCATCATACGAGCAGTACTTC.

This chain connects TRBV6-5 to TRBJ2-3; TRBD2 aligns across 13 bases. Trimming at V came to 8 bases and at J to 1 base, leaving 12 bases not matched to a gene. This CDR3 comprises 18 residues. The germline V gene encodes CDR1 MNHEY and CDR2 SVGAGI. CDR3 coding DNA: TGTGCCAGCTGTTCCGGGACTAGCGGGGTCTGGGGCACAGATACGCAGTATTTT. This sequence encodes CASCSGTSGVWGTDTQYF.

The sample holds a few counts of this clonotype. The chain combines TRBV9 with TRBJ2-7, with 10 bases matching TRBD2. From germline, CDR1 is SGDLS and CDR2 YYNGEE. This CDR3 is built from 15 residues. V was pared by 4 bases and J by 4 bases, with 8 bases of the junction left unmatched. CDR3 DNA sequence: TGTGCCAGCAGCCCTTCCGGACTAGCGGATTACGAGCAGTACTTC. It yields the protein CASSPSGLADYEQYF.

The chain has TRBV5-1 and TRBJ2-5; D unclear. The CDR3 is made up of 13 amino acids. In germline, CDR1 is SGHRS, CDR2 YFSETQ. V was pared by 0 bases and J by 5 bases, with 8 bases between. CDR3: CASSLALGETQYF. The CDR3 DNA is TGCGCCAGCAGCTTGGCCCTTGGGGAGACCCAGTACTTC. Full variable domain (missing parts from reference TRBV5-1 and TRBJ2-5): KAGVTQTPRYLIKTRGQQVTLSCSPISGHRSVSWYQQTPGQGLQFLFEYFSETQRNKGNFPGRFSGRQFSNSRSEMNVSTLELGDSALYLCASSLALGETQYFGPGTRLLVL.

The chain recombines TRBV3-1 with TRBJ2-3, with D uncertain. CDR1 is LGHDT, CDR2 YNNKEL, per germline (reference sequence). V was clipped by 0 bases and J by 6 bases, with 10 bases between them. This CDR3 region has 14 residues. The CDR3 protein is CASSQEAKLDTQYF. The CDR3 bases are TGTGCCAGCAGCCAAGAGGCAAAGTTGGATACGCAGTATTTT.

The chain carries TRBV19 and TRBJ2-2, with 10 nucleotides matching TRBD2. J lost 4 bases, V lost 3 bases, and 5 bases had no gene match. Germline values: CDR1 LNHDA, CDR2 SQIVND (reference sequence). CDR3 length: 16 amino acids. Written as DNA, the CDR3 is TGTGCCAGTAGTATTCGGACTAGCGGAACCACCGGGGAGCTGTTTTTT. It yields the protein CASSIRTSGTTGELFF.

CDR3 sequence (DNA): TGCGCCAGCAGCCAAGAAGACAGGGCGGGAACTGAAGCTTTCTTT. It specifies CASSQEDRAGTEAFF. The chain has TRBV4-1 and TRBJ1-1; 7 nucleotides agree with TRBD1. The J segment lost 5 bases and the V segment lost 0 bases, leaving 6 bases of the junction unmatched. From germline, CDR1 is MGHRA and CDR2 YSYEKL. This CDR3 has 15 amino acids.

Only a few counts were recorded for this clonotype. The gene calls are TRBV5-1 and TRBJ2-5, with D perhaps TRBD1 (6 bases). The CDR3 extends over 16 amino acids. The ends were cut back, 4 bases at V and 0 bases at J, with 16 bases in the middle. Germline lookup yields CDR1 SGHRS and CDR2 YFSETQ. The DNA for the CDR3 is TGCGCCAGCAGCCCGGTAGGGACAAAGTACCAAGAGACCCAGTACTTC. Translated: CASSPVGTKYQETQYF. Looking up the rest from reference TRBV5-1 and TRBJ2-5 gives the full variable domain: KAGVTQTPRYLIKTRGQQVTLSCSPISGHRSVSWYQQTPGQGLQFLFEYFSETQRNKGNFPGRFSGRQFSNSRSEMNVSTLELGDSALYLCASSPVGTKYQETQYFGPGTRLLVL.

This chain links TRBV30 with TRBJ1-1, with D perhaps matching TRBD1 (6 bases). V lost 2 bases, J lost 9 bases, and 19 bases lay in between. CDR1 GTSNPN and CDR2 SVGIG come from the germline V gene (reference sequence). The CDR3 length is 14 residues. The CDR3 region is CAWSPSLGAYKAFF. The DNA of the CDR3 is TGTGCCTGGAGTCCCTCCCTGGGGGCGTACAAAGCTTTCTTT.

This clonotype was seen only a few times. V usage is TRBV4-3 and J usage is TRBJ2-1; D unresolved. Trimming left V 2 bases short and J 6 bases short, with 8 bases between. Looked up from germline, CDR1 is LGHNA and CDR2 is YSLEER. This CDR3 contains 13 residues. CDR3 in amino acids: CASSQLSGNEQFF. The CDR3 DNA is TGCGCCAGCAGCCAACTATCCGGCAATGAGCAGTTCTTC.

The table lists this clonotype with a few counts. The chain joins TRBV7-9 to TRBJ2-7; possibly TRBD2 for D (6 bases). Germline V gene data show CDR1 as SEHNR and CDR2 as FQNEAQ (reference sequence). Trimming left V 5 bases short and J 2 bases short, with 16 bases between. CDR3 length equals 15 residues. In nucleotides, the CDR3 is TGTGCCAGCAGCCGGGGACTTCTTAACGCCTACGAGCAGTACTTC. Its protein product is CASSRGLLNAYEQYF.

V and J are TRBV12-3 or TRBV12-4 and TRBJ2-1; either TRBD1 or TRBD2 may fit D (5 bases each). V was trimmed by 1 base and J by 0 bases, leaving 10 bases between them. This CDR3 is 16 amino acids long. The CDR3 nucleotides are TGTGCCAGCAGTTTAGGGGACCTTAGCTCCTACAATGAGCAGTTCTTC. Its translation: CASSLGDLSSYNEQFF.

This clonotype was counted between two and nine times. The V gene is TRBV29-1, the J gene TRBJ1-1; D is undetermined. This CDR3 has 12 amino acids. V was pared by 6 bases and J by 2 bases, with 10 bases between. In germline, CDR1 is SQVTM, CDR2 ANQGSEA. The CDR3 region has the DNA TGCAGCGTCCCCTGGGGTAACACTGAAGCTTTCTTT. Translated, it gives CSVPWGNTEAFF.

The chain carries TRBV6-2 or TRBV6-3 and TRBJ2-5, with D hard to call. V was trimmed by 1 base and J by 3 bases, leaving 3 bases between them. Germline V gives CDR1 MNHEY, CDR2 SVGEGT. This CDR3 has 12 amino acids. CDR3 sequence: CASSYLEETQYF. In nucleotides, the CDR3 is TGTGCCAGCAGTTACTTGGAAGAGACCCAGTACTTC.

The V gene is TRBV20-1, the J gene TRBJ2-1, with D perhaps assigned TRBD1 or TRBD2 (5 bases each). Trimming removed 3 bases at V and 9 bases at J, with 12 bases between. The germline V gene has CDR1 DFQATT and CDR2 SNEGSKA (reference sequence). The CDR3 is 12 residues long. CDR3 nucleotide sequence: TGCAGTGCTAGGTCGGGGCGCATTGAGCAGTTCTTC. Protein product: CSARSGRIEQFF.